This T cell receptor (beta chain) was recovered during a study of blood T cell repertoires in COVID-19. Whole-study context: Researchers got acute and convalescent COVID-19 samples from the United States, Italy and Spain. T cells, B-cell-depleted T cells, or PBMCs provided the cDNA or gDNA that served as material.

In the study's own analysis: Reference gene primer amplification yielded estimated nucleated cell counts. Some clones are missing from TCRdb's copy, which holds only in-frame ones; the method was immunoSEQ multiplex PCR. From that table come the V and J calls and clone size; the DNA was used to work out D and trimming. Counted here are roughly 130,000 clones, roughly 80% occurring once; the ten biggest clones make up 9.5% to 15%. V gave up 1 base and J gave up 4 bases; unmatched junction bases: 13. Germline V lookup: CDR1 SGHRS, CDR2 YFSETQ. This CDR3 spans 17 amino acids. The sample comprised peripheral blood. The TCR sequence derives from a woman aged 60-70 years with acute or convalescent COVID-19. The V call is TRBV5-1, the J call TRBJ1-2, with 7 bases identical to TRBD1. The CDR3 reads CASSLNPPGQKIYGYTF. The CDR3 DNA follows: TGCGCCAGCAGCTTGAATCCCCCGGGACAGAAAATCTATGGCTACACCTTC.